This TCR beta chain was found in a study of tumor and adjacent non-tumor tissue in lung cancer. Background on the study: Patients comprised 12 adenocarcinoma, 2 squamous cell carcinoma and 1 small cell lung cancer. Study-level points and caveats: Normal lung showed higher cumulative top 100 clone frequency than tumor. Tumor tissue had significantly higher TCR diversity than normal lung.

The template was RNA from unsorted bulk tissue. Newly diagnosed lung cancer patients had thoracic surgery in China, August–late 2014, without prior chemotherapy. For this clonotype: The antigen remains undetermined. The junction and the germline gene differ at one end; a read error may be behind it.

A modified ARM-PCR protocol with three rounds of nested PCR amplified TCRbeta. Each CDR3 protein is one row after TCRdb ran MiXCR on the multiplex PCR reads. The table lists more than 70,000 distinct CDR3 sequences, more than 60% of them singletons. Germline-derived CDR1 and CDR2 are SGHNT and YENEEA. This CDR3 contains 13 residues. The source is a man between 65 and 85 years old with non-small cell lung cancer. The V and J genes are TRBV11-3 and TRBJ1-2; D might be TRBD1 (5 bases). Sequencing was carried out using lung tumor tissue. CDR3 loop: CAGSFSGGTSYTF. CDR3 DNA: TGTGCCGGCAGCTTTAGCGGGGGTACGAGTTACACCTTC.